The entry that follows covers one T cell receptor beta chain sequence. The CDR3 runs to 14 residues. Trimming left V 0 bases short and J 4 bases short, with 10 bases between. Per the germline V gene, CDR1 is SGHDT and CDR2 is YYEEEE. Repertoires were generated with immunoSEQ multiplex PCR, while TCRdb's copy carries only in-frame clones and drops some. Among 700,000 or so clones, 70% to 90% were seen once, and the ten largest hold around 0.0094%. The sample belongs to a study of shared T cell receptors in the human thymus. The same data also contributed to another study, on human thymus T cells. Per that paper: Related work showed strongly overlapping thymic repertoires across unrelated individuals.

The receptor was derived from a girl under three years old with a congenital heart defect. This chain connects TRBV5-6 to TRBJ1-2, with D hard to call. The sequenced material came from thymocytes. The CDR3 reads CASSLEEGSYGYTF. The DNA for the CDR3 is TGTGCCAGCAGCTTGGAGGAGGGTTCCTATGGCTACACCTTC.